This entry lists 28 T cell receptor beta chains sequenced from one sample in a study of cytomegalovirus exposure and HLA in healthy donors. In the PCR, 60 Vbeta and 13 Jbeta primers were used. Data came from immunoSEQ multiplex PCR; TCRdb stores just in-frame clones and leaves some out. The sample yields a few hundred thousand clones, 70% to 80% seen once. Sequencing input: PBMCs. These TCRs come from a woman aged 25-40 years in good health and CMV-seronegative.

The V gene is TRBV6-5, the J gene TRBJ2-1; 7 bases align to TRBD2. Germline lookup yields CDR1 MNHEY and CDR2 SVGAGI. J was trimmed by 10 bases and V by 2 bases; bases with no gene match: 5. This CDR3 region has 13 residues. The CDR3: CASSYIIGGEQFF. CDR3 coding DNA: TGTGCCAGCAGTTACATCATCGGGGGGGAGCAGTTCTTC.

The chain is built from TRBV11-2 and TRBJ1-5; D is possibly TRBD1 (5 bases). V gave up 5 bases and J gave up 3 bases, with 14 bases separating them. The CDR3 extends over 15 amino acids. The germline V gene has CDR1 SGHAT and CDR2 FQNNGV. CDR3 region: CASSPSRQPNQPQHF. In nucleotides, the CDR3 is TGTGCCAGCAGCCCAAGCCGACAGCCCAATCAGCCCCAGCATTTT. The complete variable domain, with remaining parts taken from reference TRBV11-2 and TRBJ1-5, reads EAGVAQSPRYKIIEKRQSVAFWCNPISGHATLYWYQQILGQGPKLLIQFQNNGVVDDSQLPKDRFSAERLKGVDSTLKIQPAKLEDSAVYLCASSPSRQPNQPQHFGDGTRLSIL.

The chain has TRBV5-1 and TRBJ2-7; possibly TRBD2 for D (5 bases). The length of the CDR3 is 18 residues. V lost 0 bases and J 2 bases, leaving 21 bases between the germline ends. Germline values: CDR1 SGHRS, CDR2 YFSETQ. CDR3 amino acids: CASSLVPVSPADPYEQYF. The DNA for the CDR3 is TGCGCCAGCAGCTTGGTACCGGTGTCACCAGCGGACCCCTACGAGCAGTACTTC.

J is TRBJ1-2 and V is TRBV4-2; 9 bases match TRBD1. The CDR3 is made up of 16 amino acids. V dropped 5 bases and J dropped 0; count of bases not matched to a gene: 7. Germline V gene sequence: CDR1 LGHNA, CDR2 YNFKEQ. The CDR3 protein is CASSSVGQGSNYGYTF. CDR3 DNA: TGTGCCAGCAGCAGTGTGGGACAGGGCTCTAACTATGGCTACACCTTC.

The CDR3: CASSQEGAGGRNEQFF. CDR3 in DNA: TGCGCCAGCAGCCAAGAAGGAGCGGGGGGCCGCAATGAGCAGTTCTTC. The chain joins TRBV4-1 to TRBJ2-1; TRBD2 agrees at 9 bases. V lost 0 bases, J lost 6 bases, and 6 bases stayed unmatched. The germline gives CDR1 MGHRA, CDR2 YSYEKL. The CDR3 consists of 16 residues.

V and J are TRBV11-1 and TRBJ1-1; no definite D call. This CDR3 is built from 15 residues. V was shortened by 5 bases and J by 4 bases, with 17 bases between the two germline ends. In germline, CDR1 is SGHAT, CDR2 FQDESV (reference sequence). CDR3 residues: CASSPARASGTEAFF. CDR3 DNA sequence: TGTGCCAGCAGCCCCGCGAGGGCGTCGGGCACTGAAGCTTTCTTT.

The chain combines TRBV6-4 with TRBJ2-1; TRBD2 matches 10 bases. V lost 2 bases, J lost 8 bases, and 3 bases stayed unmatched. The CDR3 length is 14 residues. CDR1 and CDR2 (germline): MRHNA, SNTAGT. For the CDR3, the DNA is TGTGCCAGCAGTGACGGTCTAGCGGGGGATGAGCAGTTCTTC. Translation gives CASSDGLAGDEQFF.

The chain has TRBV10-2 and TRBJ1-5, with D perhaps matching TRBD1 (5 bases). CDR3 length: 14 residues. The V end was cut by 5 bases, the J end by 7 bases, with 15 bases between. Looked up from germline, CDR1 is WSHSY and CDR2 is SAAADI. The CDR3 here is CASSPSTEWQPQHF. The CDR3 region has the DNA TGCGCCAGCAGTCCATCGACAGAATGGCAGCCCCAGCATTTT.

This clone was recorded a few times. The rearrangement uses TRBV19 and TRBJ2-2; D is ambiguous. The germline V gene has CDR1 LNHDA and CDR2 SQIVND (reference sequence). This CDR3 region has 14 residues. Trimming took off 6 bases at V and 0 bases at J, with 8 bases between the two ends. The CDR3 DNA reads TGTGCCAGTAGCATCCAAACGAACACCGGGGAGCTGTTTTTT. It encodes CASSIQTNTGELFF.

The chain employs TRBV7-3 and TRBJ2-7; D not resolved. V lost 2 bases and J 6 bases, leaving 14 bases between the germline ends. Germline-derived CDR1 and CDR2 are SGHTA and FQGTGA. This CDR3 is 14 amino acids long. Written as DNA, the CDR3 is TGTGCCAGCAGCTTAGCGAATCTCCTCTCCGAGCAGTACTTC. Translation: CASSLANLLSEQYF. Drawing the rest from reference TRBV7-3 and TRBJ2-7, the complete variable domain is GAGVSQTPSNKVTEKGKYVELRCDPISGHTALYWYRQSLGQGPEFLIYFQGTGAADDSGLPNDRFFAVRPEGSVSTLKIQRTERGDSAVYLCASSLANLLSEQYFGPGTRLTVT.

The CDR3 bases are TGTGCCAGCAGTGTTTGGGGCGGGGGGCTGCTGGGAGGCAATGAGCAGTTCTTC. Protein: CASSVWGGGLLGGNEQFF. The genes are TRBV2 and TRBJ2-1; 8 bases are shared with TRBD2. The CDR3 extends over 18 amino acids. The germline V gene encodes CDR1 SNHLY and CDR2 FYNNEI. V lost 4 bases and J lost 6; bases outside the gene matches: 17.

This clone has more than one count but fewer than ten. This chain links TRBV6-1 with TRBJ2-7, with 7 bases identical to TRBD2. This CDR3 region has 15 residues. Germline lookup yields CDR1 MNHNS and CDR2 SASEGT. The ends lost 6 bases at V and 1 base at J; junction bases unmatched: 9. This CDR3 reads CASRPTASGSYEQYF. The CDR3 bases are TGTGCCAGCAGACCGACTGCTAGCGGTTCCTACGAGCAGTACTTC.

The chain joins TRBV9 to TRBJ2-6, with 9 bases aligning to TRBD1. Germline-derived CDR1 and CDR2 are SGDLS and YYNGEE. The junction had 11 bases not matched to a gene; V was cut back by 4 bases and J by 0 bases. The CDR3 consists of 19 residues. CDR3: CASSPKSGTGNSGANVLTF. CDR3 nucleotides: TGTGCCAGCAGCCCAAAATCTGGGACAGGGAACTCTGGGGCCAACGTCCTGACTTTC. Together with reference TRBV9 and TRBJ2-6, the CDR3 gives the full variable domain: DSGVTQTPKHLITATGQRVTLRCSPRSGDLSVYWYQQSLDQGLQFLIQYYNGEERAKGNILERFSAQQFPDLHSELNLSSLELGDSALYFCASSPKSGTGNSGANVLTFGAGSRLTVL.

The chain employs TRBV30 and TRBJ2-7; 7 bases match TRBD2. Germline-derived CDR1 and CDR2 are GTSNPN and SVGIG (reference sequence). This CDR3 comprises 13 residues. J was trimmed by 2 bases and V by 2 bases; bases with no gene match: 3. CDR3 residues: CAWSSSGTYEQYF. CDR3 bases: TGTGCCTGGAGTTCTAGCGGAACCTACGAGCAGTACTTC.

The rearrangement uses TRBV2 and TRBJ2-7; 9 nucleotides agree with TRBD2. The germline gives CDR1 SNHLY, CDR2 FYNNEI. Germline trimming cut 8 bases from V and 2 bases from J; bases unmatched to any gene: 7. The CDR3 loop spans 14 amino acids. DNA of the CDR3: TGTGCCAGCTCCTGGGCTAGCGGGACCTACGAGCAGTACTTC. Encoded protein: CASSWASGTYEQYF.

Only one count was recorded for this clone. The chain employs TRBV11-3 and TRBJ2-1; D possibly corresponds to TRBD2 (6 bases). V was clipped by 3 bases and J by 8 bases, with 11 bases between them. This CDR3 contains 13 residues. Per germline, CDR1 SGHNT and CDR2 YENEEA. CDR3 in amino acids: CASSLTRGDEQFF. The CDR3 coding sequence is TGTGCCAGCAGCTTGACTAGGGGCGATGAGCAGTTCTTC. The complete variable domain, with remaining parts taken from reference TRBV11-3 and TRBJ2-1, reads EAGVVQSPRYKIIEKKQPVAFWCNPISGHNTLYWYLQNLGQGPELLIRYENEEAVDDSQLPKDRFSAERLKGVDSTLKIQPAELGDSAVYLCASSLTRGDEQFFGPGTRLTVL.

This clone was observed a few times. The J gene is TRBJ2-1, the V gene TRBV11-2; 11 bases match TRBD2. This CDR3 region has 16 residues. With V trimmed by 5 bases and J by 6 bases, 9 bases remained unmatched. Germline V gives CDR1 SGHAT, CDR2 FQNNGV. DNA of the CDR3: TGTGCCAGCAGCCGAGATTTAGCGGGGGGGTTCAATGAGCAGTTCTTC. It encodes CASSRDLAGGFNEQFF.

In this sample, this clone turned up once. The chain employs TRBV7-9 and TRBJ2-5, with 8 nucleotides matching TRBD2. The length of the CDR3 is 15 residues. V trimming: 8 bases; J trimming: 2 bases; junction bases outside the gene matches: 10. Per germline, CDR1 SEHNR and CDR2 FQNEAQ (reference sequence). CDR3 region: CASEGLAGKQETQYF. In DNA, the CDR3 is TGTGCCAGCGAGGGGCTAGCGGGCAAACAAGAGACCCAGTACTTC.

This clone has a single count. One end of the junction does not line up with germline, which may come from a read error. The V call is TRBV7-9, the J call TRBJ2-1; D possibly corresponds to TRBD2 (6 bases). The CDR3 spans 12 residues. Germline V gene sequence: CDR1 SEHNR, CDR2 FQNEAQ (reference sequence). The CDR3 region has the DNA TGTTCCAGCACCCCGGCGCGGGATGGGGGGTTCTTC. Translated: CSSTPARDGGFF.

J is TRBJ1-3 and V is TRBV14; the D is unclear. CDR3 length: 14 amino acids. V lost 3 bases, J lost 0 bases, and 6 bases lay in between. Germline CDR1 SGHDN, CDR2 FVKESK. The CDR3 nucleotides read TGTGCCAGCAGCCACTCCAGCTCTGGAAACACCATATATTTT. This codes for CASSHSSSGNTIYF.

This rearrangement joins TRBV7-2 to TRBJ2-7, with TRBD2 identical over 8 bases. Germline CDR1 reads SGHTA; CDR2 reads FQGNSA. Trimming took 3 bases from V and 4 from J; bases not matched to a gene: 11. This CDR3 contains 16 residues. The CDR3 DNA follows: TGTGCCAGCAGCTTCTCTGGTGGTAGCGGGGAGTACGAGCAGTACTTC. Protein product: CASSFSGGSGEYEQYF.

CDR3 DNA sequence: TGTGCCAGCAGCTTACGAGGGACAGGGGGTCGAGAGCAGTACTTC. Its translation: CASSLRGTGGREQYF. The chain joins TRBV11-1 to TRBJ2-7; 11 positions agree with TRBD1. Germline V lookup: CDR1 SGHAT, CDR2 FQDESV (reference sequence). This CDR3 region has 15 residues. V dropped 2 bases and J dropped 7; count of bases not matched to a gene: 7. The full variable domain, its missing parts supplied by reference TRBV11-1 and TRBJ2-7, is EAEVAQSPRYKITEKSQAVAFWCDPISGHATLYWYRQILGQGPELLVQFQDESVVDDSQLPKDRFSAERLKGVDSTLKIQPAELGDSAMYLCASSLRGTGGREQYFGPGTRLTVT.

The CDR3 bases are TGTGCCTGGAGTGTAAAAGGGAGAACTGAAGCTTTCTTT. Residues: CAWSVKGRTEAFF. This chain connects TRBV30 to TRBJ1-1, with D hard to call. CDR3 size: 13 residues. Looked up from germline, CDR1 is GTSNPN and CDR2 is SVGIG (reference sequence). V was trimmed by 0 bases and J by 5 bases, leaving 10 bases between them. Filled out from reference TRBV30 and TRBJ1-1, the complete variable domain reads SQTIHQWPATLVQPVGSPLSLECTVEGTSNPNLYWYRQAAGRGLQLLFYSVGIGQISSEVPQNLSASRPQDRQFILSSKKLLLSDSGFYLCAWSVKGRTEAFFGQGTRLTVV.

V is TRBV19 and J is TRBJ1-2, with 9 nucleotides matching TRBD1. Trimming cost V 5 bases and J 6 bases; bases outside gene matches: 4. CDR3 length: 13 residues. CDR1 LNHDA and CDR2 SQIVND come from the germline V gene (reference sequence). In nucleotides, the CDR3 is TGTGCCAGTAGTCCCAGACAGGGGGATGGCTACACCTTC. This encodes CASSPRQGDGYTF.

The chain carries TRBV5-4 and TRBJ2-3; no clear D gene. CDR1 and CDR2 (germline): SGHNT, YYREEE (reference sequence). Between the trimmed V and J ends, which lost 0 bases and 8 bases, there was a span of 4 bases. The CDR3 runs 11 residues. CDR3 nucleotide sequence: TGTGCCAGCAGCTTGGCGGGTACGCAGTATTTT. Protein product: CASSLAGTQYF. Supplemented by reference TRBV5-4 and TRBJ2-3, the full variable domain reads ETGVTQSPTHLIKTRGQQVTLRCSSQSGHNTVSWYQQALGQGPQFIFQYYREEENGRGNFPPRFSGLQFPNYSSELNVNALELDDSALYLCASSLAGTQYFGPGTRLTVL.

The chain couples TRBV19 to TRBJ2-3; D is perhaps TRBD2 (7 bases). The CDR3 totals 15 residues. Germline CDR1 and CDR2: LNHDA and SQIVND (reference sequence). Trimming took 3 bases from V and 5 from J, leaving 15 bases between them. In DNA, the CDR3 is TGTGCCAGTAGTATGGGGGGGGCCGGGGAAGATACGCAGTATTTT. As protein: CASSMGGAGEDTQYF. Full variable domain (rest looked up from reference TRBV19 and TRBJ2-3): DGGITQSPKYLFRKEGQNVTLSCEQNLNHDAMYWYRQDPGQGLRLIYYSQIVNDFQKGDIAEGYSVSREKKESFPLTVTSAQKNPTAFYLCASSMGGAGEDTQYFGPGTRLTVL.

The rearrangement uses TRBV29-1 and TRBJ2-7; TRBD2 matches 12 bases. This CDR3 is 14 amino acids long. The V segment lost 3 bases and the J segment 5 bases; nucleotides outside the gene matches: 5. Looked up from germline, CDR1 is SQVTM and CDR2 is ANQGSEA. CDR3: CSVDETSGSNEQYF. The CDR3 nucleotides read TGCAGCGTTGATGAGACTAGCGGGAGTAACGAGCAGTACTTC.

The chain has TRBV30 and TRBJ1-1; D not certain. The CDR3 extends over 11 amino acids. V lost 4 bases and J 3 bases, leaving 6 bases between the germline ends. CDR1 is GTSNPN, CDR2 SVGIG, per germline (reference sequence). CDR3: CAWILYTEAFF. CDR3 nucleotides: TGTGCCTGGATCCTCTACACTGAAGCTTTCTTT.